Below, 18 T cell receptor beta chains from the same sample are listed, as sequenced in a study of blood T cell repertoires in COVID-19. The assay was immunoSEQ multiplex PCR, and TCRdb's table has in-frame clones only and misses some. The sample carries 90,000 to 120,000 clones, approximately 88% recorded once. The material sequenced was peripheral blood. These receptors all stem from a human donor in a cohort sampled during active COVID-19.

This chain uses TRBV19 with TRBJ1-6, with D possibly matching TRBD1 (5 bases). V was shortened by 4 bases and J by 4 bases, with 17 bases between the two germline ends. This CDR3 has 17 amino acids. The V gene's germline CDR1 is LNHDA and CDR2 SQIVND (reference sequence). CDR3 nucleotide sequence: TGTGCCAGTAGTACGGGACTGACGGTTCAATATAATTCACCCCTCCACTTT. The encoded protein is CASSTGLTVQYNSPLHF.

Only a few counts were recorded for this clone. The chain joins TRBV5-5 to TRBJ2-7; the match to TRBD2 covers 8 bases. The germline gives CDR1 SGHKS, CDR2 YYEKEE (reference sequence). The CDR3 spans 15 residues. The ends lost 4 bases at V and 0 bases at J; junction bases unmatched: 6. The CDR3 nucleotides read TGTGCCAGCAGCCGGGGGGGTGACTACTCCTACGAGCAGTACTTC. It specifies CASSRGGDYSYEQYF.

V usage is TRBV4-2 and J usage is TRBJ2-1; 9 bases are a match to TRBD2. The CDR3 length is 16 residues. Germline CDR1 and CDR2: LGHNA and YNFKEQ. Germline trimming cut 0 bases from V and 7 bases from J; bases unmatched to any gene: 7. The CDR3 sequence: CASSQDVAGVRNEQFF. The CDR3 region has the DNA TGTGCCAGCAGCCAAGACGTAGCGGGAGTACGAAATGAGCAGTTCTTC.

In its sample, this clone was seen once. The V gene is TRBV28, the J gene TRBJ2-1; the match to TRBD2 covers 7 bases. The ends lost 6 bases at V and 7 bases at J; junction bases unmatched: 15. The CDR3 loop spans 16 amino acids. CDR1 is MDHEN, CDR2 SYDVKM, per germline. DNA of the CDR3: TGTGCCAGCAGGTTGGGTAGCGTCGGGGGGTATAATGAGCAGTTCTTC. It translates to CASRLGSVGGYNEQFF.

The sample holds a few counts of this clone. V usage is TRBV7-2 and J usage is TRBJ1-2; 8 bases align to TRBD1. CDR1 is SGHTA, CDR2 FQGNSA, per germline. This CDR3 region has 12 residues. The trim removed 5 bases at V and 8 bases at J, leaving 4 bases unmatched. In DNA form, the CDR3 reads TGTGCCAGCAGCCGGACAGGGTCCGGCTACACCTTC. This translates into CASSRTGSGYTF.

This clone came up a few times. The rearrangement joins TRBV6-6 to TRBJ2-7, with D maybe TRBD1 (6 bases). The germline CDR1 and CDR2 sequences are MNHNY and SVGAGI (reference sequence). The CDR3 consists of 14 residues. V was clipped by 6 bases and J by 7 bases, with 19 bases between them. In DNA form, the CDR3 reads TGTGCCAGCAGCTCCGGGACATCGAAGTCGGAGCAGTACTTC. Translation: CASSSGTSKSEQYF.

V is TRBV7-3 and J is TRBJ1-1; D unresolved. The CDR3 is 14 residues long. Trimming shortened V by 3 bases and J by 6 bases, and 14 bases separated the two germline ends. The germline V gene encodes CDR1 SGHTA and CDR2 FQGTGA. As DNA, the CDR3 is TGTGCCAGCAGCTTGCACAAGGACTCTGCTGAAGCTTTCTTT. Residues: CASSLHKDSAEAFF. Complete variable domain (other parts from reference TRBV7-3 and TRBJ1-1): GAGVSQTPSNKVTEKGKYVELRCDPISGHTALYWYRQSLGQGPEFLIYFQGTGAADDSGLPNDRFFAVRPEGSVSTLKIQRTERGDSAVYLCASSLHKDSAEAFFGQGTRLTVV.

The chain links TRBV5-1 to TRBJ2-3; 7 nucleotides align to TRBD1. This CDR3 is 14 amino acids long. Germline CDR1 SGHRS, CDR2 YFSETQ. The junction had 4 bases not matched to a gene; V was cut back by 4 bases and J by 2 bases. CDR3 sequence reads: CASSQDRTTDTQYF. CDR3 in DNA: TGCGCCAGCAGCCAGGACAGGACCACAGATACGCAGTATTTT.

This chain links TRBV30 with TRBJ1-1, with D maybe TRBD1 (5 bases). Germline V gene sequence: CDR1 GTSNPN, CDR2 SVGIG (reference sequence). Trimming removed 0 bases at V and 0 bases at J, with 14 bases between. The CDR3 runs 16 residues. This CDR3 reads CAWSVISDNMNTEAFF. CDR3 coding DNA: TGTGCCTGGAGTGTAATCTCGGACAACATGAACACTGAAGCTTTCTTT.

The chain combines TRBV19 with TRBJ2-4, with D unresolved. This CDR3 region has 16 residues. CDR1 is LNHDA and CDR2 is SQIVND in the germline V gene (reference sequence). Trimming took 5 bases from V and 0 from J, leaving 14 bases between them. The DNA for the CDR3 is TGTGCCAGTAGTTCTAGGAATAAAGTAGCCAAAAACATTCAGTACTTC. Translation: CASSSRNKVAKNIQYF.

CDR3 DNA sequence: TGCGCCAGCAGCCCGGGACAGGGAGTTCCGCCCCAGCATTTT. The encoded protein is CASSPGQGVPPQHF. The chain couples TRBV4-1 to TRBJ1-5; 9 bases fit TRBD1. This CDR3 region has 14 residues. V trimming: 4 bases; J trimming: 9 bases; junction bases outside the gene matches: 7. Germline lookup yields CDR1 MGHRA and CDR2 YSYEKL.

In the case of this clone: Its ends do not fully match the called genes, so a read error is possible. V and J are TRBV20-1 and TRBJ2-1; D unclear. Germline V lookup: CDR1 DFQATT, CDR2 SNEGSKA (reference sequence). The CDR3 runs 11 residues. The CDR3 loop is CSARDVREMIF. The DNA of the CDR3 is TGCAGTGCTAGAGATGTTCGAGAAATGATCTTC.

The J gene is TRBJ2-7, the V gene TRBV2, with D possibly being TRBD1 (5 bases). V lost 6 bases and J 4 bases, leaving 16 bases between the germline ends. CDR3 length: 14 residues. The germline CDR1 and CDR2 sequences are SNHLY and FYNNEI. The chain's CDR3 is CASSGRVSSYEQYF. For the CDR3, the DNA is TGTGCCAGCAGCGGCAGGGTCTCCTCTTACGAGCAGTACTTC.

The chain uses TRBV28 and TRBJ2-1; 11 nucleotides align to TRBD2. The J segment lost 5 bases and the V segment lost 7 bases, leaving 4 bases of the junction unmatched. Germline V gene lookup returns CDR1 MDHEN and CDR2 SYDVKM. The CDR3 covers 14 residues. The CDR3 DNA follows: TGTGCCAGCAAACTAGCGGGAGAAGACAATGAGCAGTTCTTC. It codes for CASKLAGEDNEQFF.

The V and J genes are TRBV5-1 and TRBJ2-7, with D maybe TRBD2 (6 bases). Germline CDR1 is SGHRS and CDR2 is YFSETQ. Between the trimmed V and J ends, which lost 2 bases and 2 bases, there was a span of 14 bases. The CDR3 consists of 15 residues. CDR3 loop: CASSLSSAGPYEQYF. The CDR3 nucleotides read TGCGCCAGCAGCTTAAGCTCCGCGGGACCCTACGAGCAGTACTTC. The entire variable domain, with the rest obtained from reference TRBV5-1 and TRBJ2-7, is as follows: KAGVTQTPRYLIKTRGQQVTLSCSPISGHRSVSWYQQTPGQGLQFLFEYFSETQRNKGNFPGRFSGRQFSNSRSEMNVSTLELGDSALYLCASSLSSAGPYEQYFGPGTRLTVT.

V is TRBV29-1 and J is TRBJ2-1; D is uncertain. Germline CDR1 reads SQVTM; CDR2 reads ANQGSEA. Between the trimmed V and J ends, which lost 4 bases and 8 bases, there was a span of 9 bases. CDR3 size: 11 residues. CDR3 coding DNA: TGCAGCGTTGGTTTTATCGATGAGCAGTTCTTC. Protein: CSVGFIDEQFF.

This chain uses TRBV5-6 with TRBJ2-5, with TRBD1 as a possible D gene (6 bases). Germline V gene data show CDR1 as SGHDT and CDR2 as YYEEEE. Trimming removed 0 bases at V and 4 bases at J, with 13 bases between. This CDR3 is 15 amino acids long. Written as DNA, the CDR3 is TGTGCCAGCAGCTTGGGTCAGGGGTTAGCAGAGACCCAGTACTTC. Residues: CASSLGQGLAETQYF.

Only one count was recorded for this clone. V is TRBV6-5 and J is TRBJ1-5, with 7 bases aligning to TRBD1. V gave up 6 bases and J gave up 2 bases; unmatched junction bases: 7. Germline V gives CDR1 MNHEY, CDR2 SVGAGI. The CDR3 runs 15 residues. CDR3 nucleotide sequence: TGTGCCAGCAGCTTACAGGGGAACGGCAATCAGCCCCAGCATTTT. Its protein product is CASSLQGNGNQPQHF.